These T cell receptor beta chains were read from a single sample in a study of T cells in Graves' hyperthyroidism and ophthalmopathy. TCRdb re-called the multiplex PCR reads through MiXCR, storing one row per CDR3 protein. Of some 600,000 distinct CDR3 sequences listed, about 15% are singletons. Sequencing input: blood. The receptor set was obtained from a woman between 25 and 40 years old with Graves' hyperthyroidism that later progressed to Graves' ophthalmopathy. Each CDR3 is given with its conserved first and last residue. D genes are given only for firm matches. Rows may omit the clone size; those that give it use once, few, many or a size class.

clone_size: many; d_call: -; cdr3_length: 15; j_call: TRBJ1-5; v_call: TRBV11-2; cdr3_aa: CASSLGGGNNQPQHF; cdr3_nt: TGTGCCAGCAGCTTAGGGGGAGGTAACAATCAGCCCCAGCATTTT
clone_size: -; d_call: -; cdr3_length: 15; j_call: TRBJ2-7; v_call: TRBV20-1; cdr3_aa: CSARNPSVGSYEQYF; cdr3_nt: TGCAGTGCTAGGAACCCTAGCGTAGGCTCCTACGAGCAGTACTTC
clone_size: few; d_call: -; cdr3_length: 14; j_call: TRBJ2-7; v_call: TRBV28; cdr3_aa: CASRRLQGLHEQYF; cdr3_nt: TGTGCCAGCAGGCGTCTACAGGGACTGCACGAGCAGTACTTC
clone_size: many; d_call: -; cdr3_length: 12; j_call: TRBJ2-4; v_call: TRBV28; cdr3_aa: CASSGGGNIQYF; cdr3_nt: TGTGCCAGCAGTGGGGGAGGAAACATTCAGTACTTC
clone_size: -; d_call: -; cdr3_length: 17; j_call: TRBJ1-1; v_call: TRBV24-1; cdr3_aa: CATSGGERRYGSTEAFF; cdr3_nt: TGTGCCACCAGTGGAGGGGAACGGAGGTACGGGAGCACTGAAGCTTTCTTT
clone_size: many; d_call: -; cdr3_length: 14; j_call: TRBJ2-1; v_call: TRBV6-1; cdr3_aa: CASSDLAGSVEQFF; cdr3_nt: TGTGCCAGCAGTGATTTGGCAGGATCGGTTGAGCAGTTCTTC
clone_size: many; d_call: -; cdr3_length: 16; j_call: TRBJ2-3; v_call: TRBV3-1; cdr3_aa: CASSQEVSSATDTQYF; cdr3_nt: TGTGCCAGCAGCCAAGAGGTTTCAAGCGCCACAGATACGCAGTATTTT
clone_size: many; d_call: -; cdr3_length: 15; j_call: TRBJ1-5; v_call: TRBV9; cdr3_aa: CASSPDSVYGQPQHF; cdr3_nt: TGTGCCAGCAGTCCTGACAGCGTTTATGGGCAGCCCCAGCATTTT
clone_size: -; d_call: -; cdr3_length: 15; j_call: TRBJ2-2; v_call: TRBV19; cdr3_aa: CASRLTGQSTGELFF; cdr3_nt: TGTGCCAGTAGGCTCACAGGACAAAGCACCGGGGAGCTGTTTTTT
clone_size: few; d_call: TRBD1; cdr3_length: 15; j_call: TRBJ2-1; v_call: TRBV24-1; cdr3_aa: CATSDLGQGAGEQFF; cdr3_nt: TGTGCCACCAGTGATTTAGGACAGGGGGCCGGTGAGCAGTTCTTC
clone_size: many; d_call: -; cdr3_length: 11; j_call: TRBJ1-1; v_call: TRBV20-1; cdr3_aa: CSARGNTEAFF; cdr3_nt: TGCAGTGCTAGGGGTAACACTGAAGCTTTCTTT